The next 22 T cell receptor beta chains were all read from a single sample in a study of control samples from healthy donors and cancer patients. Measured with immunoSEQ multiplex PCR; TCRdb has only the in-frame clones, and not every one. The sample shows more than 30,000 clones, roughly 95% of them seen only once. Specimen: blood. These receptors all stem from a man aged 60 to 75 in good health.

The rearrangement uses TRBV5-1 and TRBJ1-6, with TRBD1 as a possible D gene (6 bases). CDR1 is SGHRS, CDR2 YFSETQ, per germline. The V end was cut by 4 bases, the J end by 6 bases, with 14 bases between. This CDR3 has 15 amino acids. This CDR3 is CASSPGQFPNSPLHF. For the CDR3, the DNA is TGCGCCAGCAGCCCCGGACAGTTCCCTAATTCACCCCTCCACTTT. The full variable domain, rest sourced from reference TRBV5-1 and TRBJ1-6, is KAGVTQTPRYLIKTRGQQVTLSCSPISGHRSVSWYQQTPGQGLQFLFEYFSETQRNKGNFPGRFSGRQFSNSRSEMNVSTLELGDSALYLCASSPGQFPNSPLHFGNGTRLTVT.

Of note for this clone: Other DNA sequences in this sample translate to the same CDR3. This chain links TRBV18 with TRBJ1-5; D gene unclear. The CDR3 covers 14 residues. Per the germline V gene, CDR1 is KGHSH and CDR2 is LQKENI. V gave up 2 bases and J gave up 0 bases, with 5 bases separating them. DNA of the CDR3: TGTGCCAGCTCACCAGGGGATAGCAATCAGCCCCAGCATTTT. Translating it yields CASSPGDSNQPQHF.

The rearrangement joins TRBV12-5 to TRBJ1-2; D may be TRBD1 (5 bases). Germline V lookup: CDR1 LGHNT, CDR2 FRNRAP. The V gene lost 2 bases and the J gene lost 4 bases, with 11 bases spanning the gap. This CDR3 spans 14 amino acids. DNA of the CDR3: TGTGCTAGTGGTTTGTTTGGGGGGGTCTATGGCTACACCTTC. Translated, it gives CASGLFGGVYGYTF. Combining the CDR3 with reference TRBV12-5 and TRBJ1-2 gives the whole variable domain DARVTQTPRHKVTEMGQEVTMRCQPILGHNTVFWYRQTMMQGLELLAYFRNRAPLDDSGMPKDRFSAEMPDATLATLKIQPSEPRDSAVYFCASGLFGGVYGYTFGSGTRLTVV.

The V and J genes are TRBV5-4 and TRBJ1-1; tentatively, D is TRBD1 (6 bases). The V gene lost 6 bases and the J gene lost 4 bases, with 16 bases spanning the gap. The germline V gene has CDR1 SGHNT and CDR2 YYREEE (reference sequence). This CDR3 is 14 amino acids long. The CDR3 DNA reads as TGTGCCAGCACCGGAGGGGGAAGGGCCACTGAAGCTTTCTTT. It is translated as CASTGGGRATEAFF.

The genes are TRBV11-1 and TRBJ1-1, with D possibly matching TRBD1 (6 bases). V lost 3 bases, J lost 4 bases, and 15 bases lay in between. In germline, CDR1 is SGHAT, CDR2 FQDESV (reference sequence). The CDR3 is made up of 15 amino acids. This CDR3 reads CASSFSTGGSTEAFF. The CDR3 DNA sequence: TGTGCCAGCAGCTTTTCGACAGGAGGAAGCACTGAAGCTTTCTTT.

This sequence joins TRBV2 and TRBJ2-7; D is perhaps TRBD2 (5 bases). V was cut by 7 bases and J by 5 bases, with 18 bases left in between. Germline loops: CDR1 SNHLY, CDR2 FYNNEI. This CDR3 comprises 14 residues. Written as DNA, the CDR3 is TGTGCCAGCAACCATCGGGGAAGGACCCACGAGCAGTACTTC. It specifies CASNHRGRTHEQYF.

The chain employs TRBV6-5 and TRBJ2-7; D is unclear. Trimming cost V 6 bases and J 4 bases, with 13 bases left between them. There are 13 residues in the CDR3. Germline CDR1 reads MNHEY; CDR2 reads SVGAGI. CDR3 nucleotides: TGTGCCAGCAGCTCCCCACCTCGGTACGAGCAGTACTTC. It specifies CASSSPPRYEQYF.

This rearrangement joins TRBV28 to TRBJ2-7; 7 nucleotides align to TRBD1. This CDR3 region has 14 residues. The V gene end was trimmed by 2 bases and the J gene end by 2 bases; junction bases not matched to a gene: 3. Germline CDR1 reads MDHEN; CDR2 reads SYDVKM. The CDR3 here is CASSLTGTAYEQYF. CDR3 nucleotide sequence: TGTGCCAGCAGTTTAACCGGGACAGCCTACGAGCAGTACTTC.

J is TRBJ1-2 and V is TRBV7-2, with 7 bases aligning to TRBD1. The CDR3 spans 14 residues. Per the germline V gene, CDR1 is SGHTA and CDR2 is FQGNSA. V lost 6 bases and J lost 4; bases outside the gene matches: 8. The CDR3 DNA sequence: TGTGCCAGCAGTGACAGGGCCCCATTCTATGGCTACACCTTC. This codes for CASSDRAPFYGYTF.

The chain couples TRBV6-1 to TRBJ1-5; no reliable D call. CDR1 and CDR2 from the germline V gene are MNHNS and SASEGT. V was pared by 1 base and J by 0 bases, with 4 bases between. This CDR3 comprises 14 residues. The CDR3 region is CASSEVDSNQPQHF. The DNA of the CDR3 is TGTGCCAGCAGTGAAGTAGATAGCAATCAGCCCCAGCATTTT.

The gene calls are TRBV27 and TRBJ1-5; D may be TRBD1 (5 bases). The germline V gene encodes CDR1 MNHEY and CDR2 SMNVEV (reference sequence). The CDR3 loop spans 15 amino acids. V dropped 3 bases and J dropped 6 bases, with 15 bases sitting between them. CDR3 nucleotide sequence: TGTGCCAGCAGTTTTTTGGGGGGAACGGGTCAGCCCCAGCATTTT. Amino acid sequence: CASSFLGGTGQPQHF.

The J gene is TRBJ1-1, the V gene TRBV7-2; D possibly corresponds to TRBD1 (6 bases). V lost 1 base to trimming and J lost 2 bases, with 11 bases between them. CDR1 is SGHTA, CDR2 FQGNSA, per germline. CDR3 length equals 15 residues. The CDR3: CASSLGGAGNTEAFF. CDR3 DNA sequence: TGTGCCAGCAGCTTAGGGGGGGCGGGCAACACTGAAGCTTTCTTT.

The chain uses TRBV18 and TRBJ1-1; D may be TRBD1 (5 bases). CDR1 is KGHSH and CDR2 is LQKENI in the germline V gene. The germline V and J ends were trimmed by 3 bases and 1 base, with 15 bases remaining between them. This CDR3 comprises 16 residues. CDR3 sequence (DNA): TGTGCCAGCTCACCTCTTAGAGGTGGGGGGAACACTGAAGCTTTCTTT. Protein: CASSPLRGGGNTEAFF.

This clone was detected once. The chain joins TRBV18 to TRBJ1-2, with TRBD1 as a possible D gene (5 bases). The CDR3 totals 14 residues. Germline V lookup: CDR1 KGHSH, CDR2 LQKENI. V was cut by 0 bases and J by 6 bases, with 11 bases left in between. The CDR3, as DNA: TGTGCCAGCTCACCACCCGGGCAGGGCGATGGCTACACCTTC. Amino acid sequence: CASSPPGQGDGYTF. The whole variable domain, remainder taken from reference TRBV18 and TRBJ1-2, is NAGVMQNPRHLVRRRGQEARLRCSPMKGHSHVYWYRQLPEEGLKFMVYLQKENIIDESGMPKERFSAEFPKEGPSILRIQQVVRGDSAAYFCASSPPGQGDGYTFGSGTRLTVV.

This clone was seen once. V gene TRBV24-1 combines with J gene TRBJ2-7, with unresolved D. CDR3 length: 13 residues. Trimming cost V 2 bases and J 7 bases, with 11 bases left between them. The germline gives CDR1 KGHDR, CDR2 SFDVKD. This CDR3 reads CATSDSARREQYF. The DNA of the CDR3 is TGTGCCACCAGTGATTCTGCACGTAGAGAGCAGTACTTC.

This chain connects TRBV7-2 to TRBJ2-2; D not certain. In germline, CDR1 is SGHTA, CDR2 FQGNSA. The CDR3 loop spans 16 amino acids. V was clipped by 2 bases and J by 2 bases, with 12 bases between them. CDR3 nucleotides: TGTGCCAGCAGCTTAATGGTCGGAGCTAACACCGGGGAGCTGTTTTTT. Its protein product is CASSLMVGANTGELFF.

This clone was found once. The chain recombines TRBV2 with TRBJ2-2, with D hard to call. V was trimmed by 4 bases and J by 5 bases, leaving 8 bases between them. This CDR3 is 13 amino acids long. The germline gives CDR1 SNHLY, CDR2 FYNNEI. The DNA of the CDR3 is TGTGCCAGCAGTGTCTCCGGGACCGGGGAGCTGTTTTTT. Translation: CASSVSGTGELFF.

The chain combines TRBV5-1 with TRBJ1-2; no clear D. This CDR3 comprises 15 residues. Trimming removed 1 base at V and 4 bases at J, with 14 bases between. Germline lookup yields CDR1 SGHRS and CDR2 YFSETQ. The CDR3 spells CASSLRAAETYGYTF. For the CDR3, the DNA is TGCGCCAGCAGCTTGCGGGCAGCAGAGACCTATGGCTACACCTTC. The variable domain in full, completed from reference TRBV5-1 and TRBJ1-2, reads KAGVTQTPRYLIKTRGQQVTLSCSPISGHRSVSWYQQTPGQGLQFLFEYFSETQRNKGNFPGRFSGRQFSNSRSEMNVSTLELGDSALYLCASSLRAAETYGYTFGSGTRLTVV.

The chain links TRBV7-2 to TRBJ2-1; the D gene is possibly TRBD2 (5 bases). CDR1 is SGHTA and CDR2 is FQGNSA in the germline V gene. The CDR3 contains 14 residues. Deletions cut 3 bases from V and 3 bases from J, with 9 bases between. The CDR3 DNA reads TGTGCCAGCAGCTTTCCCCGGGACTACAATGAGCAGTTCTTC. Translating gives CASSFPRDYNEQFF.

The J gene is TRBJ2-1, the V gene TRBV5-1; possibly TRBD2 for D (6 bases). The germline V and J ends were trimmed by 2 bases and 4 bases, with 13 bases remaining between them. The V gene's germline CDR1 is SGHRS and CDR2 YFSETQ. The CDR3 spans 15 residues. The CDR3 protein is CASSLLSGSYNEQFF. CDR3 sequence (DNA): TGCGCCAGCAGCTTATTAAGCGGGTCATACAATGAGCAGTTCTTC. Full variable domain (rest looked up from reference TRBV5-1 and TRBJ2-1): KAGVTQTPRYLIKTRGQQVTLSCSPISGHRSVSWYQQTPGQGLQFLFEYFSETQRNKGNFPGRFSGRQFSNSRSEMNVSTLELGDSALYLCASSLLSGSYNEQFFGPGTRLTVL.

The V call is TRBV11-3, the J call TRBJ2-7; D possibly corresponds to TRBD2 (5 bases). In germline, CDR1 is SGHNT, CDR2 YENEEA. V lost 5 bases, J lost 5 bases, and 16 bases lay in between. This CDR3 contains 14 residues. This CDR3 reads CASSRLRDSHEQYF. For the CDR3, the DNA is TGTGCCAGCAGCCGCCTCCGGGATTCTCACGAGCAGTACTTC.

This rearrangement joins TRBV30 to TRBJ1-1, with 7 nucleotides matching TRBD1. The CDR3 covers 15 residues. The germline CDR1 and CDR2 sequences are GTSNPN and SVGIG (reference sequence). The V and J ends lost 3 bases and 0 bases, in that order; junction bases with no gene match: 7. The CDR3 sequence: CAWRADRLMNTEAFF. The CDR3 bases are TGTGCCTGGAGAGCGGACAGGCTTATGAACACTGAAGCTTTCTTT.